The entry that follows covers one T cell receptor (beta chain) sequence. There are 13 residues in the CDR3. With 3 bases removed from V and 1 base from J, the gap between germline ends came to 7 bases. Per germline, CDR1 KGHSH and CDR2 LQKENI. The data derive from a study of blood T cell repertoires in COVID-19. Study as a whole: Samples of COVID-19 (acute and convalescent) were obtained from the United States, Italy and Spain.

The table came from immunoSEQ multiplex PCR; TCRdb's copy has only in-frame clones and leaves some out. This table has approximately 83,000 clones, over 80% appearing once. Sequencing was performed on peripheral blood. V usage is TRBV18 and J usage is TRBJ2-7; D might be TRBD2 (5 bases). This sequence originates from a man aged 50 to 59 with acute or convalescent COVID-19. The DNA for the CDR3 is TGTGCCAGCTCACCGGGAGAATCCTACGAGCAGTACTTC. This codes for CASSPGESYEQYF.